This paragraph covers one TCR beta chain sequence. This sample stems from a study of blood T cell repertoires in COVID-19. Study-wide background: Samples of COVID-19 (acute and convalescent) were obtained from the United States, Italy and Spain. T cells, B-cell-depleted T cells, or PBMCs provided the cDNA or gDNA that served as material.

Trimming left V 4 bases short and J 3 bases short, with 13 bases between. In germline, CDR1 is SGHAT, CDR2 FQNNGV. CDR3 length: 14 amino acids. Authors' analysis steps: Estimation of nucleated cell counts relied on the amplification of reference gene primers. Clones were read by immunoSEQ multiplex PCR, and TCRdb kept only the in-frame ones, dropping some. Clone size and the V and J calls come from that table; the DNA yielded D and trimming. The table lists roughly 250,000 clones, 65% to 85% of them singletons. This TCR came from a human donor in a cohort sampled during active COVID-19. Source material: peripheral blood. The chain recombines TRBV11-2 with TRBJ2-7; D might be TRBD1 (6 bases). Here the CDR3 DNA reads TGTGCCAGCAGCTCCGGACAGTCCCTCTACGAGCAGTACTTC. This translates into CASSSGQSLYEQYF.